The clone carrying this T cell receptor (beta chain) is deemed medium-sized (0.01 to 0.1%). What it binds is unknown. V was shortened by 0 bases and J by 5 bases, with 16 bases between the two germline ends. This CDR3 has 17 amino acids. Germline lookup yields CDR1 SGHTA and CDR2 FQGTGA. The sample comes from a study of read filtering for tumor transcriptome and immune sequencing. Study information: The cohort had some 16 men and under 15 women aged about 45 to 90, mean about 66 years. After DNase treatment, RNA was made into whole-transcriptome libraries. Study results and caveats: Even smaller IR-seq throughput identified most shared clonotypes. Without single-read clonotypes, shared clonotype proportions correlated more between IR-seq and RNA-seq.

From 350 to 500 ng of RNA, a library with molecular barcoded alpha/delta and beta/gamma adaptors was made. TCRdb fed the reads into MiXCR, producing one record per CDR3 protein. Here the sample spans 48,000 or so distinct CDR3 sequences, less than 20% being singletons. Sequencing used a population of CD138-negative cells sorted from bone marrow. The clonotype comes from a donor aged 40 or over with multiple myeloma. This sequence joins TRBV7-3 and TRBJ2-2; either TRBD1 or TRBD2 may supply D (5 bases each). Written as DNA, the CDR3 is TGTGCCAGCAGCTTAACGGCGGCAGGGAGAGAAACCGGGGAGCTGTTTTTT. This sequence encodes CASSLTAAGRETGELFF. The full variable domain, in which reference TRBV7-3 and TRBJ2-2 provide the parts outside the CDR3, is GAGVSQTPSNKVTEKGKYVELRCDPISGHTALYWYRQSLGQGPEFLIYFQGTGAADDSGLPNDRFFAVRPEGSVSTLKIQRTERGDSAVYLCASSLTAAGRETGELFFGEGSRLTVL.